Sequencing of this T cell receptor (beta chain) was carried out in a study of shared clonotypes between healthy human individuals. Study-wide results and limits: Naive subsets usually exceeded memory subsets in estimated richness.

Points on this clone: Its cognate antigen is unknown.

Sequencing used immunoSEQ multiplex PCR; TCRdb keeps in-frame clones, though not all of them. The sample yields about 1.4 million clones, over 95% seen once. The CDR3 has 15 amino acids. The germline V gene encodes CDR1 SGHDT and CDR2 YYEEEE. The V end was cut by 0 bases, the J end by 12 bases, with 22 bases between. Specimen: naive CD4+ T cells sorted from blood. Subset: CD45RA+ positively selected. The clonotype was recovered from a man aged 25-45 years in good health. The genes are TRBV5-6 and TRBJ2-7, with D perhaps TRBD2 (5 bases). CDR3 DNA: TGTGCCAGCAGCTTGGAGGGTGCGGTAGCGACTCTGGCGTACTTC. Translating gives CASSLEGAVATLAYF. Together with reference TRBV5-6 and TRBJ2-7, the CDR3 gives the full variable domain: DAGVTQSPTHLIKTRGQQVTLRCSPKSGHDTVSWYQQALGQGPQFIFQYYEEEERQRGNFPDRFSGHQFPNYSSELNVNALLLGDSALYLCASSLEGAVATLAYFGPGTRLTVT.